This TCR beta chain is from a study of T cells after yellow fever vaccination. 5'RACE template switching added a universal primer site and UMIs to TCR cDNA. TCRdb recomputed calls from the 5' RACE reads with MiXCR, one row per CDR3 protein. The sample shows 500,000 to 650,000 distinct CDR3 sequences, 9% to 15% of them seen only once. From germline, CDR1 is SNHLY and CDR2 FYNNEI. Trimming removed 11 bases from V and 10 bases from J, with 18 bases in between. The CDR3 runs to 12 residues. This chain links TRBV2 with TRBJ2-1; D is possibly TRBD2 (6 bases). This clonotype was obtained from a man aged 25 to 45 who received the YFV17D yellow fever vaccine. Sequenced here: PBMCs, sampled on the day of the yellow fever booster vaccination. The CDR3 DNA reads as TGTGCCGGGGCGCGGGACCGCGGGGAGCAGTTCTTC. It yields the protein CAGARDRGEQFF.